This is a list of T cell receptor beta chains from one sample in a study of response to subunit inactivated influenza vaccine. MiXCR, applied by TCRdb to the RT-PCR reads, yields one record per CDR3 protein. The sample consists of 600,000 to 700,000 distinct CDR3 sequences, 14% of them appearing once. This material consisted of PBMCs from blood, taken around 14 days before vaccination. These TCRs come from a man in his fifties or sixties who received an inactivated influenza vaccine. CDR3s include the opening cysteine and the closing phenylalanine or tryptophan. A D gene is named only where the DNA matches it firmly. Clone size, where shown, is once, few, many, or a class for clones that have expanded.

clone size	V gene	D gene	J gene	CDR3 DNA	CDR3 protein
.	TRBV12-3/TRBV12-4	.	TRBJ2-1	TGTGCCAGCAAAACCCGGGGTTCCTACAATGAGCAGTTCTTC	CASKTRGSYNEQFF
.	TRBV9	.	TRBJ2-5	TGTGCCAGCAGCCCAACCGGGACATCGGGAGAGACCCAGTACTTC	CASSPTGTSGETQYF
few	TRBV2	.	TRBJ1-5	TGTGCCAGCAGAACGGTACAGGGAAACAATCAGCCCCAGCATTTT	CASRTVQGNNQPQHF
few	TRBV28	.	TRBJ2-1	TGTGCCAGTAATAAGGGGTATCAGAATGAGCAGTTCTTC	CASNKGYQNEQFF
many	TRBV5-1	.	TRBJ2-5	TGCGCCAGCAGCTTGGATGGGACCCAGTACTTC	CASSLDGTQYF
many	TRBV7-9	.	TRBJ2-1	TGTGCCAGCAGCTTAGACGGACCGAGCTCCTACAATGAGCAGTTCTTC	CASSLDGPSSYNEQFF
.	TRBV30	.	TRBJ1-2	TGTGCCTGGAGTGTGGGTTTCCCTGGCTACACCTTC	CAWSVGFPGYTF
few	TRBV7-9	.	TRBJ2-5	TGTGCCAGCAGCTTAGGGACGAGGGGCAGTGGGGAGACCCAGTACTTC	CASSLGTRGSGETQYF
many	TRBV5-1	.	TRBJ1-1	TGCGCCAGCAGCTTGCAGATGAACACTGAAGCTTTCTTT	CASSLQMNTEAFF
.	TRBV30	.	TRBJ1-1	TGTGGAGCGGGGCGCGGCACTGAAGCTTTCTTT	CGAGRGTEAFF
.	TRBV12-3/TRBV12-4	TRBD2	TRBJ2-3	TGTGCCAGCAGTCGGGGACTAGCGGGGGGGCCGGGCACAGATACGCAGTATTTT	CASSRGLAGGPGTDTQYF
.	TRBV4-3	.	TRBJ2-6	TGCGCCAGCAGCCAAGCGGCATACTCTGGGGCCAACGTCCTGACTTTC	CASSQAAYSGANVLTF
few	TRBV6-2/TRBV6-3	.	TRBJ2-3	TGTGCCAGCATGCGTTGGAGCACAGATACGCAGTATTTT	CASMRWSTDTQYF
few	TRBV4-2	.	TRBJ2-5	TGTGCCAGCAGCCAAGGGCCCGGGGGCTCGATGGGGACCCAGTACTTC	CASSQGPGGSMGTQYF
few	TRBV7-9	.	TRBJ2-3	TGTGCCAGCAGCCCTACAGGGATTCCAGATACGCAGTATTTT	CASSPTGIPDTQYF
.	TRBV6-2/TRBV6-3	.	TRBJ2-1	TGTGCCAGCAGCCGATCGCCGGGACGGGAGTTCTTC	CASSRSPGREFF
many	TRBV10-3	TRBD1	TRBJ2-4	TGTGCGACCGGAGGACAGGGTGAAAACATTCAGTACTTC	CATGGQGENIQYF
.	TRBV20-1	TRBD1	TRBJ1-2	TGCAGTGCCCGACAGGGGGCCTACTATGGCTACACCTTC	CSARQGAYYGYTF
.	TRBV5-1	TRBD1	TRBJ1-1	TGCGCCAGCAGCTGGGGGGACAGGGACCCTGAAGCTTTCTTT	CASSWGDRDPEAFF
few	TRBV28	TRBD1	TRBJ1-1	TGTGCCAGCAGTCCTACGGGGGACAGGCAGAACACTGAAGCTTTCTTT	CASSPTGDRQNTEAFF
.	TRBV6-2/TRBV6-3	.	TRBJ2-1	TGTGCCAGCAAAAAAACCGGGCCATGGCGGGAGCAGTTCTTC	CASKKTGPWREQFF
.	TRBV9	.	TRBJ2-1	TGTGCCAGCAGCGTAGGAGGACGGACTGAGCAGTTCTTC	CASSVGGRTEQFF
.	TRBV20-1	TRBD2	TRBJ2-7	TGCAGTGCACCCGAAAAAGCGGGAGATACTGGGGAGCAGTACTTC	CSAPEKAGDTGEQYF
.	TRBV10-1	.	TRBJ2-1	TGCGCCAGCAGTGGGTCAGCGTCTGGGGAGCAGTTCTTC	CASSGSASGEQFF
few	TRBV7-3	.	TRBJ1-1	TGTGCCAGCAGCCCCACGCAGTCCACTGAAGCTTTCTTT	CASSPTQSTEAFF
.	TRBV28	.	TRBJ1-2	TGTGCCAGCCTCTCGGGGGCGCTTAACTATGGCTACACCTTC	CASLSGALNYGYTF
few	TRBV18	.	TRBJ2-5	TGTGCCAGCTCACCAGGACAGATGCAAGAGACCCAGTACTTC	CASSPGQMQETQYF
.	TRBV10-3	TRBD1	TRBJ2-6	TGTGCCATCAGTGAGGGGACAGTACTTTCTGGGGCCAACGTCCTGACTTTC	CAISEGTVLSGANVLTF